This T cell receptor beta chain is drawn from a study of shared clonotypes between healthy human individuals. V was trimmed by 5 bases and J by 2 bases, leaving 13 bases between them. Germline values: CDR1 MDHEN, CDR2 SYDVKM. The CDR3 is 15 amino acids. CD45RO negativity and positive selection for CCR7 defined naive CD8 cells, a population that excluded terminally differentiated effector memory CD45RA+ cells. Donors were healthy HIV-negative adults without recently reported acute infections or vaccinations. The deep-level immunoSEQ assay was used. Sorted-subset replicate PCRs used 200 ng DNA, 25,000 to 30,000 T cell genomes. Clones were sequenced by immunoSEQ multiplex PCR, and TCRdb holds only the in-frame ones, with some missing. Among fewer than 850,000 clones, 95% to 97% were seen once, and the ten largest hold around 0.25%.

The J gene is TRBJ2-1, the V gene TRBV28; no definite D call. The receptor was derived from a man younger than 40 in good health. The sequenced material came from naive CD8+ T cells sorted from blood. In DNA form, the CDR3 reads TGTGCCAGCAGTCCCGACGTGTCGACCTACAATGAGCAGTTCTTC. This gives the protein CASSPDVSTYNEQFF.